The 12 T cell receptor beta chains in this list originate from one sample, sequenced in a study of OX40 agonist ivuxolimab in advanced cancers. The repertoire was sequenced with immunoSEQ multiplex PCR; TCRdb's copy has only in-frame clones and lacks some. The sample records more than 70,000 clones, 85% to 95% being singletons. This specimen was CD4+ or CD8+ T cells sorted from blood, taken in a trial of the OX40 agonist ivuxolimab. These receptors were obtained from an adult with an advanced solid tumor such as melanoma, head and neck, liver or kidney cancer.

Only one count was recorded for this clone. The V gene is TRBV29-1, the J gene TRBJ2-5; D not resolved. This CDR3 contains 13 residues. The germline CDR1 and CDR2 sequences are SQVTM and ANQGSEA. V was shortened by 2 bases and J by 1 base, with 8 bases between the two germline ends. The CDR3 protein is CSVETGFQETQYF. CDR3 nucleotides: TGCAGCGTTGAAACTGGGTTCCAAGAGACCCAGTACTTC.

The rearrangement links TRBV1 to TRBJ2-1; whether TRBD2, the table's D call, matches the DNA was not checked. TRBV1 counts as a pseudogene. This CDR3 comprises 17 residues. The CDR3 coding sequence is TGCACCAGCAGCCAAAGCCGGGACTCAGGGAGCTTATGGGCTCCGTTCTTC. It codes for CTSSQSRDSGSLWAPFF.

V gene TRBV4-1 combines with J gene TRBJ2-1; the match to TRBD2 covers 9 bases. Germline lookup yields CDR1 MGHRA and CDR2 YSYEKL. This CDR3 has 17 residues. J gave up 9 bases and V 0 bases, and 12 bases lay outside the gene matches. CDR3: CASSQDPGGRGNGEQFF. The CDR3, as DNA: TGCGCCAGCAGCCAAGATCCCGGCGGGAGGGGGAATGGTGAGCAGTTCTTC.

The chain employs TRBV6-6 and TRBJ1-2; D uncertain. This CDR3 region has 11 residues. The V gene's germline CDR1 is MNHNY and CDR2 SVGAGI (reference sequence). V lost 6 bases and J lost 4, with 6 bases in between. CDR3 amino acids: CASSASYGYTF. The CDR3 bases are TGTGCCAGCAGCGCTTCCTATGGCTACACCTTC.

The V gene is TRBV7-9, the J gene TRBJ1-2; D is unresolved. V shed 5 bases and J shed 0 bases, with 13 bases lying between them. In germline, CDR1 is SEHNR, CDR2 FQNEAQ (reference sequence). The CDR3 spans 15 residues. This CDR3 reads CASSPGERSNYGYTF. Here the CDR3 DNA reads TGTGCCAGCAGCCCTGGGGAGCGCTCTAACTATGGCTACACCTTC.

This clone was seen a single time. This chain links TRBV6-6 with TRBJ1-1; TRBD1 matches 10 bases. CDR3 size: 14 residues. The V gene's germline CDR1 is MNHNY and CDR2 SVGAGI (reference sequence). The V and J ends lost 7 bases and 5 bases, in that order; junction bases with no gene match: 7. CDR3 bases: TGTGCCAGCACCCTGACAGGGGGCGGGACTGAAGCTTTCTTT. Its protein is CASTLTGGGTEAFF.

The V gene is TRBV5-1, the J gene TRBJ2-5, with D maybe TRBD2 (6 bases). Germline lookup yields CDR1 SGHRS and CDR2 YFSETQ. The CDR3 spans 13 residues. V lost 2 bases and J lost 5, with 10 bases in between. CDR3 in amino acids: CASSFGTGETQYF. DNA for the CDR3: TGCGCCAGCAGCTTCGGGACTGGGGAGACCCAGTACTTC.

V gene TRBV10-3 combines with J gene TRBJ2-1; TRBD1 aligns across 10 bases. Germline V gives CDR1 ENHRY, CDR2 SYGVKD. J gave up 5 bases and V 5 bases, and 9 bases lay outside the gene matches. CDR3 size: 16 residues. Written as DNA, the CDR3 is TGTGCCATCAGTTCTCTACCGGGACAGGGGAACAATGAGCAGTTCTTC. Its protein product is CAISSLPGQGNNEQFF.

V is TRBV2 and J is TRBJ2-5, with 8 bases identical to TRBD2. The germline V gene has CDR1 SNHLY and CDR2 FYNNEI. Trimming removed 2 bases from V and 5 bases from J; junction bases left unmatched: 1. This CDR3 has 13 residues. Here the CDR3 reads CASSETGGETQYF. CDR3 nucleotides: TGTGCCAGCAGTGAAACGGGGGGGGAGACCCAGTACTTC.

The chain recombines TRBV5-4 with TRBJ2-5; D is undetermined. This CDR3 is 14 amino acids long. CDR1 is SGHNT, CDR2 YYREEE, per germline (reference sequence). The ends were cut back, 3 bases at V and 1 base at J, with 10 bases in the middle. The CDR3 region has the DNA TGTGCCAGCAGCTCCACTGCCCCCCAAGAGACCCAGTACTTC. Protein: CASSSTAPQETQYF.

The CDR3 spells CASSWSDTQYF. CDR3 coding DNA: TGTGCCAGCAGCTGGTCAGATACGCAGTATTTT. This sequence joins TRBV7-2 and TRBJ2-3; D remains ambiguous. The CDR3 has 11 amino acids. V lost 4 bases and J 4 bases, leaving 3 bases between the germline ends. Germline-derived CDR1 and CDR2 are SGHTA and FQGNSA.

The CDR3 is CASSPGTVTYSNQPQHF. DNA for the CDR3: TGTGCCAGCAGTCCCGGGACAGTCACCTATAGCAATCAGCCCCAGCATTTT. The chain links TRBV28 to TRBJ1-5, with 7 bases lining up with TRBD1. This CDR3 region has 17 residues. The trim removed 5 bases at V and 0 bases at J, leaving 10 bases unmatched. Germline CDR1 reads MDHEN; CDR2 reads SYDVKM.